The 5 T cell receptor beta chains in this list originate from one sample, sequenced in a study of T cells after posttransplantation cyclophosphamide (dated by TCRdb to 2016 to 2017). Library generation was performed with the immunoSEQ multiplex PCR assay. Not all clones reach the TCRdb copy of this immuneACCESS table, which keeps in-frame sequences only. Checked studies attribute under half of the gap to unresolved V genes and leave the rest unexplained. The sample has approximately 12,000 clones on record, approximately 83% of them singletons. The ten largest clonotypes hold under 0.95% of the sample. The sequenced sample consisted of memory CD4+ T cells sorted from PBMCs. All receptors come from a man aged 45-65 years in good health, CMV-negative, and a related stem cell transplant donor.

J is TRBJ2-2 and V is TRBV6-5; 12 bases match TRBD2. Germline assignment: CDR1 MNHEY and CDR2 SVGAGI. The V and J ends lost 4 bases and 5 bases, in that order; junction bases with no gene match: 5. The CDR3 has 16 residues. DNA for the CDR3: TGTGCCAGCAGTTCCCGGACTAGCGGGACTACCGGGGAGCTGTTTTTT. Its translation is CASSSRTSGTTGELFF.

The genes are TRBV11-2 and TRBJ2-3, with 8 bases aligning to TRBD1. This CDR3 contains 15 residues. Per germline, CDR1 SGHAT and CDR2 FQNNGV. The junction had 10 bases not matched to a gene; V was cut back by 7 bases and J by 4 bases. The CDR3 DNA follows: TGTGCCAGCACCCGACCGGACAGGGTTTCAGATACGCAGTATTTT. Translation gives CASTRPDRVSDTQYF.

V usage is TRBV29-1 and J usage is TRBJ2-2; TRBD1 aligns across 7 bases. J gave up 7 bases and V 6 bases, and 8 bases lay outside the gene matches. Germline V gene data show CDR1 as SQVTM and CDR2 as ANQGSEA. The CDR3 spans 13 residues. CDR3 coding DNA: TGCAGCGTCGCCGGACAGGCGCGCGGGGAGCTGTTTTTT. This gives the protein CSVAGQARGELFF.

Here the CDR3 reads CSVGGTGGNTEAFF. Here the CDR3 DNA reads TGCAGCGTGGGAGGGACGGGCGGAAACACTGAAGCTTTCTTT. V usage is TRBV29-1 and J usage is TRBJ1-1, with D possibly TRBD1 on 5 matching bases. The CDR3 totals 14 residues. The germline CDR1 and CDR2 sequences are SQVTM and ANQGSEA. V lost 6 bases and J 2 bases, leaving 16 bases between the germline ends.

The chain links TRBV7-2 to TRBJ2-1; D might be TRBD2 (6 bases). The V gene's germline CDR1 is SGHTA and CDR2 FQGNSA. The CDR3 loop spans 14 amino acids. Trimming cost V 4 bases and J 9 bases, with 16 bases left between them. CDR3 nucleotides: TGTGCCAGCAGCTCGTCTAGCGCGGGCGGTGAGCAGTTCTTC. Translating it yields CASSSSSAGGEQFF. Based on the CDR3 plus reference TRBV7-2 and TRBJ2-1, the full variable domain is GAGVSQSPSNKVTEKGKDVELRCDPISGHTALYWYRQSLGQGLEFLIYFQGNSAPDKSGLPSDRFSAERTGGSVSTLTIQRTQQEDSAVYLCASSSSSAGGEQFFGPGTRLTVL.